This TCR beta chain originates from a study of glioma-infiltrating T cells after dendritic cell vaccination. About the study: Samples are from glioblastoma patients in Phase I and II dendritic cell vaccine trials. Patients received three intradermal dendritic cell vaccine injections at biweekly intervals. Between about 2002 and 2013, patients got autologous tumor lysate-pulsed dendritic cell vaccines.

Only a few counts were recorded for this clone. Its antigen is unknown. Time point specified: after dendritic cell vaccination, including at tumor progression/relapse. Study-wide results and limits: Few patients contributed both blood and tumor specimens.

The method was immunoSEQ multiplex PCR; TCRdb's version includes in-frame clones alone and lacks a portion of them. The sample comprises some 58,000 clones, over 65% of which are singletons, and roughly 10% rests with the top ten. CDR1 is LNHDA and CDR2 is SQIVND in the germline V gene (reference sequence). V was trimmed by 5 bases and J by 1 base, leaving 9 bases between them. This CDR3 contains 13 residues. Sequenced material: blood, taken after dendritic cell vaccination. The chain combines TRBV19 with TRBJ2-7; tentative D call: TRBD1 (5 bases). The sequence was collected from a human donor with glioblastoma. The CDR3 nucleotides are TGTGCCAGTAGTTTTACAGGTTCCTACGAGCAGTACTTC. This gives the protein CASSFTGSYEQYF.